The present T cell receptor (beta chain) was sequenced within a study of beta chain features in type 1 diabetes (dated by TCRdb to the late 2010s). Background for the entire study: Mean age, gender distribution, total cell number and subset yield were not different between patients and healthy donors. A total of some 110 million sorted cells were examined across all samples, and the number of cells per subset was strongly correlated with RNA yield. The study compared TCRB repertoires of sorted circulating CD4+ T cell subsets between recently diagnosed type 1 diabetes patients and matched healthy donors. Naive and central memory subsets were obtained from all 30 or so donors, but regulatory and stem cell-like memory subsets were isolated from only 8 patients and roughly eight healthy donors. Summary of the overall study and its limitations: Naive, central memory and regulatory TCRB repertoires appeared to be more alike among patients than among healthy donors. Shorter templates might have been favored by PCR, but patient and control samples were amplified and corrected together, so both groups would have been affected equally by any skew. Sequencing cDNA rather than genomic DNA could over-represent highly expressing activated cells, although activation and CD3 levels did not differ between groups. Only small numbers of individuals were included in the HLA sub-analyses, which left unresolved whether HLA type had any influence on TCRB rearrangement. Patients with type 1 diabetes made fewer insertions and deleted more nucleotides at VDJ recombination sites, implying thymic rearrangement abnormalities. In all four CD4+ subsets, TCRB CDR3 length was moderately but significantly shorter in type 1 diabetes patients.

Each donor gave one peripheral blood draw, about 110 mL on average, collected into heparinised tubes. A BD FACSAria II was used to sort naive, central memory, regulatory and stem cell-like memory CD4+ T cells with a panel that included CD45RO, CCR7, CD25, CD127, CD95 and CD27. A purity above 95% was achieved for all sorted populations. PBMCs were isolated immediately by Lymphoprep density gradient centrifugation and stained directly without culture. To minimize batch effects, samples were stained and sorted in pairs, one healthy donor with one patient per experiment. CDR1 and CDR2, per the germline V gene, are SGHTA and FQGNSA. From cysteine to phenylalanine, the CDR3 is 17 amino acids long. The kept DNA is CDR3 alone, 51 bases in frame from the first base. V is trimmed back by 4 bases and J by 5 bases, and the junction contains 15 bases that no gene match accounts for. This clone was counted a few times. Its antigen has not been determined. Base qualities are not provided; no much larger clone lies one nucleotide away.

The entire isolated RNA was reverse transcribed using the High Capacity cDNA Reverse Transcription Kit, and thus expressed TCRB transcripts were sequenced. Deep immunoSEQ sequencing was applied to naive, central memory and regulatory T cell samples, giving an average of about 3.57 million total reads per sample. Sorted cells were lysed in RLT buffer, and RNA was extracted using DNase-treated RNeasy Micro or Mini kits according to cell number. Each cell subset was processed on its own to prevent cross-contamination, while patient and healthy donor samples were processed together. TCRB sequences were amplified from cDNA with the immunoSEQ multiplex PCR, producing 87-bp fragments spanning the CDR3 region. Sequencing of the amplicons was done on the Illumina HiSeq platform. Turning to the authors' computational methods: PCR bias was computationally corrected using synthetic template baselines, reads within Hamming distance 2 were collapsed, and singletons that could not be merged were discarded. Reads were aligned against IMGT to assign V, D and J genes, CDR3 length and insertions or deletions at six rearrangement sites. Within each subset, clonotype counts were normalized to the number of sorted cells before true diversity and Gini coefficients were calculated with the tcR R package. The overlap coefficient, calculated on TCRB nucleotide sequences, was used to measure repertoire sharing. TCRdb mirrors the immuneACCESS table, restricted to in-frame sequences. Some clones are absent from its copies; in checked studies, under half trace to an unresolved V gene, and the reason for the others is unknown. D and trimming come from the DNA, and the V and J calls and clone size come from that table. The sample yields about 160,000 clones; about 9.1% were counted once. Together, the top ten hold over 2% of the sample.

Sequences were obtained from central memory CD4+ T cells from blood. This receptor chain uses TRBV7-2 and TRBJ1-1; 8 central nucleotides agree with TRBD1. This clonotype was sampled from a woman aged 18-29 years in good health. The sequenced DNA: TGTGCCAGCAGCTCACTCAGACAGGGGTCCTATGGGACTGAAGCTTTCTTT. Its amino acids are CASSSLRQGSYGTEAFF.